The subject of this entry is one TCR beta chain. Its cognate antigen is unknown. This entry comes from a study of identifying expanded T cells in peripheral blood. The CDR3 sequence is 15 residues long. CDR1 and CDR2 from the germline V gene are MNHEY and SMNVEV (reference sequence). The V end lost 6 bases, the J end lost 6 bases, and 18 bases lay between the germline ends. No infections or other immune events were documented during collection. Only in-frame clones appear in the TCRdb table, and some are missing; sequencing was by immunoSEQ multiplex PCR. This sample yields approximately 120,000 clones, of which about nine tenths are seen a single time; about 7.7% belongs to the top ten. Study results and caveats: Across healthy donors, higher total template counts meant significantly greater roughly 2-week count variance. Technical replicates showed approximately 1.2 changed clones; approximately 2 weeks 15 to 20; four weeks 19.

The chain couples TRBV27 to TRBJ1-5; D gene uncertain. Specimen: blood. The source of this sequence is a person aged 18-69 years in good health. The CDR3 sequence: CASSRAGDSVQPQHF. DNA for the CDR3: TGTGCCAGCAGCAGAGCAGGTGATTCCGTTCAGCCCCAGCATTTT.